This TCR beta chain was found in a study of blood T cell repertoires in COVID-19. The germline V gene has CDR1 MNHEY and CDR2 SVGEGT. Deletions cut 2 bases from V and 0 bases from J, with 17 bases between. The CDR3 is 18 residues long. Authors' processing steps: Amplified reference gene primers provided the basis for estimating nucleated cell counts. This table comes from immunoSEQ multiplex PCR, and its TCRdb copy is limited to in-frame clones, with some not included. Clone size and V and J calls were adopted from that table, with D and trimming inferred from the DNA. The profile covers 310,000 or so clones, with more than 75% appearing a single time and 1.5% to 2% taken by the ten largest.

Sequencing was carried out using peripheral blood. J is TRBJ1-5 and V is TRBV6-2 or TRBV6-3; no clear D. This TCR was sampled from a woman in her forties or fifties with acute or convalescent COVID-19. CDR3 amino acids: CASSYPPREPYSNQPQHF. As DNA, the CDR3 is TGTGCCAGCAGTTACCCTCCCCGAGAGCCTTATAGCAATCAGCCCCAGCATTTT.